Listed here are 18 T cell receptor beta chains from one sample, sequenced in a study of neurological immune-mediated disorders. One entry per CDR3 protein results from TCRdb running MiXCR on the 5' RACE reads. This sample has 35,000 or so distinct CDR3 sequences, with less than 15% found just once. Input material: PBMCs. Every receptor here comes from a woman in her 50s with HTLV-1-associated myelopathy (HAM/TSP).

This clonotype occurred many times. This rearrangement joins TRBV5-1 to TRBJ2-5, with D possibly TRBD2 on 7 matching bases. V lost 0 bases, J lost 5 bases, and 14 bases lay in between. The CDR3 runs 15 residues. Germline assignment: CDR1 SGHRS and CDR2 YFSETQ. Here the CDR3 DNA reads TGCGCCAGCAGCTTGGCCGGCGGGGGCCCGGAGACCCAGTACTTC. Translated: CASSLAGGGPETQYF. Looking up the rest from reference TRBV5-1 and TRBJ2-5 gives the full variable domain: KAGVTQTPRYLIKTRGQQVTLSCSPISGHRSVSWYQQTPGQGLQFLFEYFSETQRNKGNFPGRFSGRQFSNSRSEMNVSTLELGDSALYLCASSLAGGGPETQYFGPGTRLLVL.

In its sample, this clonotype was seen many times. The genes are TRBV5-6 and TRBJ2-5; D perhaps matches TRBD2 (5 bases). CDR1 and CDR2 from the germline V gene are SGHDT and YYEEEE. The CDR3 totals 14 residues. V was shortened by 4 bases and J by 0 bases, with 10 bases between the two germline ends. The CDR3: CASSAGVNQETQYF. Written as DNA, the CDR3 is TGTGCCAGCAGCGCCGGGGTAAACCAAGAGACCCAGTACTTC.

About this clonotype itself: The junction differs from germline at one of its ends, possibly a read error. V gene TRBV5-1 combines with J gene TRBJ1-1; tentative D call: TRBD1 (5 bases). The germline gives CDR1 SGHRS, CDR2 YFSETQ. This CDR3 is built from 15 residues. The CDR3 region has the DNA TGCGCCAGCAGCTTCCAGGGACCCCCGTACACTGAATCTTTCTTT. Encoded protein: CASSFQGPPYTESFF.

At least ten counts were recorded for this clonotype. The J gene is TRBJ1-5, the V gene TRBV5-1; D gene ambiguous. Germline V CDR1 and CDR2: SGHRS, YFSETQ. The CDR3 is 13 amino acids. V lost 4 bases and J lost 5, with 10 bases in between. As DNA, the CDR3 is TGCGCCAGCAGCGCCGGGGTGGATCAGCCCCAGCATTTT. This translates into CASSAGVDQPQHF.

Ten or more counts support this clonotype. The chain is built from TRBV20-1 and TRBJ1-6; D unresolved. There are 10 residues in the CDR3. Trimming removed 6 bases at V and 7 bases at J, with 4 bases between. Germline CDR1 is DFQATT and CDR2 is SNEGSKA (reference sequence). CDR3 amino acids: CSAPNSPLHF. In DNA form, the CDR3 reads TGCAGTGCACCAAATTCACCCCTCCACTTT.

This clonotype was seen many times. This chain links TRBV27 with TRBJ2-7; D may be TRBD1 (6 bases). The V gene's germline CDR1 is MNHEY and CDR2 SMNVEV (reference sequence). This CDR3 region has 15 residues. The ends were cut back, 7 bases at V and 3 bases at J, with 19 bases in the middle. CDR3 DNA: TGTGCCAGCACTCGGGTCGGGACACTCCTCTACGAGCAGTACTTC. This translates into CASTRVGTLLYEQYF.

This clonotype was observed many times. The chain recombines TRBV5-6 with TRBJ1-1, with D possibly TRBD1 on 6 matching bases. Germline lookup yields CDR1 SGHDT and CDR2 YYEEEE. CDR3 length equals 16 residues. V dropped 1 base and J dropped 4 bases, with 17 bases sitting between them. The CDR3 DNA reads TGTGCCAGCAGCTTGTTTGCGGGGGCCCCAACCACTGAAGCTTTCTTT. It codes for CASSLFAGAPTTEAFF.

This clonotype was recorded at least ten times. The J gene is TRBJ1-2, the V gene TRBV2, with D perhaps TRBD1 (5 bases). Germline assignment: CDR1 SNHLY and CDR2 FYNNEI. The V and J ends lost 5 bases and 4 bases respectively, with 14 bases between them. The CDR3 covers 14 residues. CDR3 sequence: CASSPDSISYGYTF. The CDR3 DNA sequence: TGTGCCAGCAGTCCAGACAGCATCAGCTATGGCTACACCTTC.

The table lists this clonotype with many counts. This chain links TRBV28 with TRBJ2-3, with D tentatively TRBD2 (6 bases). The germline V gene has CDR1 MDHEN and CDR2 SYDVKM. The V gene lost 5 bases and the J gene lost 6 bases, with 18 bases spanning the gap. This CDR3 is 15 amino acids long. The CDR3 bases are TGTGCCAGCAGTCCTACTAGCCCCCTCCCCGATACGCAGTATTTT. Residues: CASSPTSPLPDTQYF.

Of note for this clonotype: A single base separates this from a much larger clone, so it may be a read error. The CDR3 loop is CASILRDPENSPLHF. CDR3 coding DNA: TGTGCCAGCATCCTCCGGGACCCGGAGAATTCACCCCTCCACTTT. V is TRBV3-1 and J is TRBJ1-6, with D maybe TRBD1 (5 bases). V was clipped by 7 bases and J by 7 bases, with 17 bases between them. This CDR3 is 15 amino acids long. Germline assignment: CDR1 LGHDT and CDR2 YNNKEL (reference sequence).

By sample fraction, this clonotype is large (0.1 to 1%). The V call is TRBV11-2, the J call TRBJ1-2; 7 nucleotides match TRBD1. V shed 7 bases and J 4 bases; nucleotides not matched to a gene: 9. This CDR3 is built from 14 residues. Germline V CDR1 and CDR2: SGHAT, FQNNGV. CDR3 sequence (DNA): TGTGCCAGCACCCCAGGGGGATCGGTCTATGGCTACACCTTC. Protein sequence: CASTPGGSVYGYTF.

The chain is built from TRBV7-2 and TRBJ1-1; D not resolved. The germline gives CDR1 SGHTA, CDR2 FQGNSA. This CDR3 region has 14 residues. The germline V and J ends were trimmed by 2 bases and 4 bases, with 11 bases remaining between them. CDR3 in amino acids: CASSLTQRSTEAFF. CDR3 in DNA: TGTGCCAGCAGCTTAACCCAAAGGAGCACTGAAGCTTTCTTT.

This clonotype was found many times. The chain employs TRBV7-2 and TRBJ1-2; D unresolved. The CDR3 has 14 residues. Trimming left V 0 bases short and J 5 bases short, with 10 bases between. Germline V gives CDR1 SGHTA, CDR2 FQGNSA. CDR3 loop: CASSLALGPYGYTF. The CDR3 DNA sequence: TGTGCCAGCAGCTTAGCCTTGGGCCCTTATGGCTACACCTTC. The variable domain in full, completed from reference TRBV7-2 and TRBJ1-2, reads GAGVSQSPSNKVTEKGKDVELRCDPISGHTALYWYRQSLGQGLEFLIYFQGNSAPDKSGLPSDRFSAERTGGSVSTLTIQRTQQEDSAVYLCASSLALGPYGYTFGSGTRLTVV.

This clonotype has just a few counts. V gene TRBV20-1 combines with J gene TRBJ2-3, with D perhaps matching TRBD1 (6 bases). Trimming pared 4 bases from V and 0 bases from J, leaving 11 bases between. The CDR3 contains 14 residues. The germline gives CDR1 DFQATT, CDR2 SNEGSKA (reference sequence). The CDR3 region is CSAKTGISTDTQYF. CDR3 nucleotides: TGCAGTGCTAAGACAGGCATTAGCACAGATACGCAGTATTTT.

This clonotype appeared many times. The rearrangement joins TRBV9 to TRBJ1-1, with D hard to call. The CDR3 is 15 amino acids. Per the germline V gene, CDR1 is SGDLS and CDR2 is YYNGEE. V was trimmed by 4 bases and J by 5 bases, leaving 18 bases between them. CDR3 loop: CASSSRTSVGTEAFF. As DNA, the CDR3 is TGTGCCAGCAGCTCGAGGACGTCGGTGGGGACTGAAGCTTTCTTT.

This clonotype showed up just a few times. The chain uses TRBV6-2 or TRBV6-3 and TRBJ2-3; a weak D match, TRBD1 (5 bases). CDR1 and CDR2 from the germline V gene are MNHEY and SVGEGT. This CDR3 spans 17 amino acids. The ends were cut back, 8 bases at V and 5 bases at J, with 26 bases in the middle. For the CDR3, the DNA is TGTGCCAGCCTCGGCCGGGCCCCAGGGCACGAAAGAGATACGCAGTATTTT. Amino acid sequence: CASLGRAPGHERDTQYF.

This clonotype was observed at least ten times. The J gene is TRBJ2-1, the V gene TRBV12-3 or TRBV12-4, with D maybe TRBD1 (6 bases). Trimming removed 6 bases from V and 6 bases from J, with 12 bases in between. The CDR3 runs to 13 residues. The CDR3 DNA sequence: TGTGCCAGCAGCCTTCTACAGGGCAATGAGCAGTTCTTC. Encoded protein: CASSLLQGNEQFF.

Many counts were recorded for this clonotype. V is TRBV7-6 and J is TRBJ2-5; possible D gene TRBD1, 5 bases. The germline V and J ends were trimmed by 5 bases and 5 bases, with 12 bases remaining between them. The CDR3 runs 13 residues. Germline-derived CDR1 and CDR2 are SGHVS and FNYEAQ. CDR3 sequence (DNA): TGTGCCAGCAGCCAGGGTCTGGGGGAGACCCAGTACTTC. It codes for CASSQGLGETQYF.